This T cell receptor beta chain was sequenced in a study of post-analysis software for immune sequencing data. General study results and limits: Patients used five TRBV segments, including TRBV5-6, TRBV5-1 and TRBV20-1, more often than controls. For normalized Chao1 diversity, multiple sclerosis patients scored significantly lower than controls did.

Prepared libraries of TCR beta cDNA carried unique molecular identifiers. TCRdb analysed the PCR reads with MiXCR anew, one entry per CDR3 protein. The sample lists 500,000 to 600,000 distinct CDR3 sequences, roughly 46% occurring once. V lost 2 bases and J lost 2; bases outside the gene matches: 7. CDR1 is SGHAT, CDR2 FQNNGV, per germline. CDR3 length equals 16 residues. Concerning this clonotype itself: Its specificity is not known.

The receptor's source is a girl aged 10 to 17 with multiple sclerosis. This chain joins TRBV11-2 and TRBJ2-3; 7 bases line up with TRBD2. The specimen sequenced was blood. CDR3 DNA sequence: TGTGCCAGCAGCTTACTCCCTAGCGGCTACACAGATACGCAGTATTTT. Its protein product is CASSLLPSGYTDTQYF.